The present entry profiles one T cell receptor beta chain with its context. This clone's antigen is unknown. No quality values exist for individual bases; no much larger clone is one base distant. This sample stems from a study of radiation and T cells in renal cell carcinoma (dated by TCRdb to 2018 to 2020). In terms of the full investigation: The samples were obtained from a clinical trial, where primary renal cell carcinomas were treated with 15 Gy stereotactic body radiation therapy and then removed by nephrectomy 4 weeks afterward. In total, almost 55 samples, comprising approximately 26 tumors and around 27 peripheral blood samples, were subjected to TCR beta sequencing. Across all 50 or so samples, 4,016,671 unique CDR3 nucleotide sequences, encoding 2,658,974 unique CDR3 amino acid sequences, were identified.

The sample's time point label, in plain terms: blood 2 weeks post-SBRT. Interpreted using the paper, the treatment or condition label stands for: 15 Gy SBRT to primary tumor, nephrectomy 4 weeks later. To follow tumor-enriched clonotypes, peripheral blood was collected serially from radiation-treated patients at baseline and again at 2 weeks and 4 weeks after SBRT. Every patient's renal cell carcinoma showed clear cell pathology. The QIAamp DNA Blood Mini Kit (Qiagen) was used to prepare genomic DNA for TCR sequencing. Samples were included in the analyses only if all quality control checks were passed. Its CDR3 holds 15 amino acids, cysteine through phenylalanine. Only CDR3 DNA is held: 45 bases, read in frame from base 1. The germline ends are 8 bases apart after V is trimmed by 3 bases and J by 0 bases. CDR1 is given as SGHTA and CDR2 as FQGNSA, both from the germline V gene. The immunoSEQ kit was used, according to the manufacturer's recommendations, to generate TCR beta libraries from genomic DNA. To prepare libraries, a first multiplex PCR with proprietary primers was run, followed by a second PCR that added unique barcodes, and a bead cleanup was done after each round. Each sample batch included a kit-provided positive control reaction and a negative control reaction. The final libraries were assessed on an Agilent 4200 TapeStation D1000 ScreenTape, pooled by volume, and quantified by qPCR. Sequencing ran on an Illumina NextSeq500 with a MidOutput 150-cycle cartridge, using 156 Read1 and 15 Index1 cycles with kit custom primers. The pooled library was loaded at 0.75 to 1 pM, and roughly 20% PhiX control was spiked in. Per the authors' processing: The vendor-processed data were analyzed in R, and a clonotype was defined as all T cells that share the same CDR3 nucleotide sequence. For clone abundance analyses, frequencies were normalized to the 10,000 most abundant clones in each sample. Public T cell clones, which averaged fewer than five per sample, were excluded before analysis. An abundance difference of at least 32-fold between compartments was the criterion for calling clonotypes tumor-enriched or baseline blood-enriched. A beta-binomial differential abundance model was used to identify clonotypes that expanded or contracted between blood time points. Similarity between tumor and blood repertoires was quantified using the Baroni-Urbani and Buser coefficient, and groups were compared with two-tailed Wilcoxon tests in R. The clones in this table, taken by TCRdb from immuneACCESS, are in-frame only. Not every clone is retained; where verified, under half of the shortfall comes from an unresolved V gene, and the cause of the rest is unknown. V, J and clone size reflect that table, while D and trimming were determined from the DNA. Here the sample has about 130,000 clones; roughly 91% occur a single time. Of the sample, 4.5% to 7.5% is held by the ten largest clones.

Overall study outcomes, separate from this receptor: Because no pretreatment tumor biopsies were available, whether clonotypes were present in the tumor at baseline could not be determined. Changes in the blood repertoire were not tracked past 4 weeks after treatment. With a single-armed trial design, the study had no way to address how radiation dose or scheduling affects the TCR repertoire. An increase in top tumor clonotypes in blood was observed from baseline to 2 weeks post-radiation, followed by contraction by 4 weeks, which was taken to suggest transient expansion of tumor-resident clones.

The sample here was blood, taken from a patient whose treatment included radiotherapy and nephrectomy. This TCR derives from a woman aged 70-85 years with renal cell carcinoma. The chain is encoded by TRBV7-2 joined to TRBJ2-2, and perhaps TRBD2 as D gene, on 5 matching bases. The nucleotide sequence reads as follows: TGTGCCAGCAGCTTGAGTAGCGCGAACACCGGGGAGCTGTTTTTT. Its protein reads: CASSLSSANTGELFF.